The rows below give T cell receptor beta chains drawn from one sample of a study of T cells after yellow fever vaccination. In TCRdb, the 5' RACE reads were re-called with MiXCR into one record per CDR3 protein. The sample yields a few hundred thousand distinct CDR3 sequences, roughly a sixth seen once. The specimen was PBMCs, collected around 5 days after the first yellow fever vaccination. The receptors were sampled from a man between 18 and 35 years old who received the YFV17D yellow fever vaccine. Both conserved end residues are part of each CDR3. Each record gives: D gene, clone size, V gene, J gene, CDR3 DNA, CDR3 protein. The D gene is left open where the match is weak. Clone size is given for some rows only: seen once, a few or many times, or a class if the clone is expanded.

-,-,TRBV6-2/TRBV6-3,TRBJ1-5,TGTGCCAGCAGTTACAAGCGGTCAAGTTCCAATCAGCCCCAGCATTTT,CASSYKRSSSNQPQHF
-,-,TRBV3-1,TRBJ2-3,TGTGCCAGCCTTCGAAGGGGCGGGGATACGCAGTATTTT,CASLRRGGDTQYF
-,-,TRBV20-1,TRBJ1-5,TGCAGTGCTAGAGTAGGGGGGGCTAATCAGCCCCAGCATTTT,CSARVGGANQPQHF
-,-,TRBV25-1,TRBJ2-1,TGTGCCAGCAGTGAGCCGGGGTCCAACAATGAGCAGTTCTTC,CASSEPGSNNEQFF
TRBD2,many,TRBV7-2,TRBJ2-5,TGTGCCAGCAGCTTCGGGACTAGCGGCTTCCAAGAGACCCAGTACTTC,CASSFGTSGFQETQYF
-,-,TRBV19,TRBJ2-6,TGTGCCAGTAGTATTCGGGGAACCTCTGGGGCCAACGTCCTGACTTTC,CASSIRGTSGANVLTF
-,-,TRBV5-1,TRBJ2-3,TGCGCCAGCAGCTCTACTTCCAGGGTTGTGGGGAGAGATACGCAGTATTTT,CASSSTSRVVGRDTQYF
-,-,TRBV10-3,TRBJ2-2,TGTGCCATCAGCCCCGGGACGACCGGGGAGCTGTTTTTT,CAISPGTTGELFF
TRBD1,-,TRBV5-1,TRBJ1-1,TGCGCCACTACGACAGGGGGCTTGAACACTGAAGCTTTCTTT,CATTTGGLNTEAFF
TRBD2,many,TRBV20-1,TRBJ2-3,TGCAGTGCTAGCGGAGCGGGGGCAGATACGCAGTATTTT,CSASGAGADTQYF
TRBD1,few,TRBV5-1,TRBJ2-2,TGCGCCAGCAACAGGGGGTTTGGGGACCCCGGGGAGCTGTTTTTT,CASNRGFGDPGELFF
-,few,TRBV6-2/TRBV6-3,TRBJ2-1,TGTGCCAGCAACGTCACAGGGCGGCCCTCCTACAATGAGCAGTTCTTC,CASNVTGRPSYNEQFF
-,-,TRBV7-2,TRBJ1-6,TGTGCCAGCAGCTTAATGGGGACGGACACGGCCTTT,CASSLMGTDTAF
-,few,TRBV7-2,TRBJ1-4,TGTGCCAGCAGCCGACTGCCCGGACAGTCAACTAATGAAAAACTGTTTTTT,CASSRLPGQSTNEKLFF